Sequencing of this TCR beta chain was carried out in a study of beta chain features in type 1 diabetes (dated by TCRdb to 2016 to 2019). Concerning the study at large: Mean age, gender distribution, total cell number and subset yield did not differ between patients and healthy donors. A total of 107,917,701 sorted cells were examined across all samples, and the number of cells per subset was strongly correlated with RNA yield. The study compared the TCRB repertoires of sorted circulating CD4+ T cell subsets in recently diagnosed type 1 diabetes patients with those in matched healthy donors. Whereas all 30 or so donors provided naive and central memory subsets, regulatory and stem cell-like memory subsets were isolated from just 8 patients and about 8 healthy donors.

The entire amount of isolated RNA was reverse transcribed using the High Capacity cDNA Reverse Transcription Kit, so the sequenced TCRB transcripts were expressed ones. Naive, central memory and regulatory T cell samples underwent deep immunoSEQ sequencing, averaging roughly 3.5 million total reads per sample. After sorted cells were lysed in RLT buffer, RNA was extracted with DNase-treated RNeasy Micro or Mini kits, with the choice depending on cell number. To prevent cross-contamination, each cell subset was processed individually, whereas patient and healthy donor samples were processed jointly. The immunoSEQ multiplex PCR was used to amplify TCRB sequences from cDNA, yielding 87-bp fragments that span the CDR3 region. Sequencing of the amplicons was done on the Illumina HiSeq platform. The paper's processing steps were these. PCR bias was computationally corrected using synthetic template baselines, reads within Hamming distance 2 were collapsed, and singletons that could not be merged were discarded. Reads were aligned against IMGT to assign V, D and J genes, CDR3 length and insertions or deletions at six rearrangement sites. Clonotype counts were normalized to sorted cell number within each subset before computing true diversity and Gini coefficients with the tcR R package. The overlap coefficient, calculated on TCRB nucleotide sequences, was used to measure repertoire sharing. Held by TCRdb, this immuneACCESS table contains in-frame sequences only and omits some clones. Under half of the omission traces to an unresolved V gene where checked; the cause of the rest is unknown. From that table come the V and J calls and clone size; the DNA was used to work out D and trimming. A total of 160,000 or so clones appear in this sample, approximately 10% of them only once. The ten most abundant clones make up under 2.5% of the sample.

With respect to this clone: Its antigen target is currently unknown. Base qualities are not provided; no much larger clone lies one nucleotide away.

From each donor, a single peripheral blood sample of about 100 mL on average was drawn into heparinised tubes. A BD FACSAria II and a panel including CD45RO, CCR7, CD25, CD127, CD95 and CD27 were used to sort naive, central memory, regulatory and stem cell-like memory CD4+ T cells. A purity above 95% was achieved for all sorted populations. PBMCs were separated immediately by Lymphoprep density gradient centrifugation and were stained directly, without being cultured. To minimize batch effects, samples were stained and sorted in pairs, one healthy donor with one patient per experiment. Overall results and qualifications from the work: Naive, central memory and regulatory TCRB repertoires appeared to be more similar among patients than among healthy donors. Sequencing cDNA rather than genomic DNA could over-represent highly expressing activated cells, although activation and CD3 levels did not differ between groups. Shorter templates might be favored by PCR, yet because patient and control samples were amplified and corrected together, any such skew would affect both groups equally. Patients with type 1 diabetes made fewer insertions and deleted more nucleotides at VDJ recombination sites, implying thymic rearrangement abnormalities. Because the HLA sub-analyses included only small numbers of individuals, any influence of HLA type on TCRB rearrangement was left unresolved. In all four CD4+ subsets, TCRB CDR3 length was moderately but significantly shorter in type 1 diabetes patients.

Reading from cysteine to phenylalanine, the CDR3 counts 15 amino acids. The retained sequence is limited to the CDR3, 45 bases, with the frame set at the first base. The germline V gene provides CDR1 SGHTA and CDR2 FQGNSA. The junction carries 14 bases between V and J, which are trimmed by 4 bases and 1 base respectively. The TCR sequence derives from a man younger than 35 in good health. The sequenced material came from central memory CD4+ T cells from blood. The rearranged chain carries TRBV7-2 and TRBJ2-7, with no confidently assigned D gene. The CDR3 region: CASSSQTVDSYEQYF. The DNA reads TGTGCCAGCAGCTCGCAAACAGTTGATTCCTACGAGCAGTACTTC.